Below are 12 T cell receptor beta chains sequenced from a single sample in a study of cytomegalovirus exposure and HLA in healthy donors. 13 Jbeta primers and 60 Vbeta primers were used for the PCR. Data came from immunoSEQ multiplex PCR; TCRdb stores just in-frame clones and leaves some out. The profile shows about 150,000 clones, 65% to 85% of them singletons. The sample comprised PBMCs. Receptors originate from a male donor in good health and CMV-seronegative.

This clone was seen only once. The chain joins TRBV4-3 to TRBJ2-2; 11 bases are shared with TRBD2. CDR3 size: 16 residues. Trimming at V came to 5 bases and at J to 8 bases, leaving 10 bases not matched to a gene. CDR1 LGHNA and CDR2 YSLEER come from the germline V gene. The CDR3 region is CASSGATSGNRGELFF. The CDR3 DNA reads as TGCGCCAGCAGCGGGGCGACTAGCGGGAATAGGGGGGAGCTGTTTTTT.

This chain uses TRBV29-1 with TRBJ2-7, with 9 bases aligning to TRBD1. The V and J ends lost 6 bases and 3 bases, in that order; junction bases with no gene match: 6. This CDR3 has 13 amino acids. Germline V gene lookup returns CDR1 SQVTM and CDR2 ANQGSEA. CDR3: CSVWDRAVYEQYF. The CDR3 region has the DNA TGCAGCGTCTGGGACAGGGCGGTCTACGAGCAGTACTTC.

The chain couples TRBV18 to TRBJ1-6, with 7 bases aligning to TRBD1. Germline V gene sequence: CDR1 KGHSH, CDR2 LQKENI. V shed 3 bases and J 3 bases; nucleotides not matched to a gene: 8. The CDR3 spans 17 residues. CDR3: CASSPRDRTHYNSPLHF. CDR3 nucleotides: TGTGCCAGCTCACCCCGGGACAGAACCCACTATAATTCACCCCTCCACTTT. The full variable domain, completed using reference TRBV18 and TRBJ1-6, is NAGVMQNPRHLVRRRGQEARLRCSPMKGHSHVYWYRQLPEEGLKFMVYLQKENIIDESGMPKERFSAEFPKEGPSILRIQQVVRGDSAAYFCASSPRDRTHYNSPLHFGNGTRLTVT.

This clone has a single count. The J gene is TRBJ2-5, the V gene TRBV28, with 12 positions matching TRBD2. V shed 5 bases and J 1 base; nucleotides not matched to a gene: 5. There are 16 residues in the CDR3. From germline, CDR1 is MDHEN and CDR2 SYDVKM. The CDR3 sequence: CASSTGLAGLQETQYF. CDR3 sequence (DNA): TGTGCCAGCAGTACCGGACTAGCGGGACTCCAAGAGACCCAGTACTTC.

The chain's CDR3 is CASSLGVATDTQYF. In nucleotides, the CDR3 is TGTGCCAGCAGCTTAGGAGTAGCCACAGATACGCAGTATTTT. The chain carries TRBV7-2 and TRBJ2-3, with D unclear. The CDR3 has 14 amino acids. CDR1 SGHTA and CDR2 FQGNSA come from the germline V gene. Between the trimmed V and J ends, which lost 1 base and 2 bases, there was a span of 7 bases.

V gene TRBV30 combines with J gene TRBJ1-1; the D is unclear. Germline V CDR1 and CDR2: GTSNPN, SVGIG (reference sequence). Trimming took 8 bases from V and 3 from J, leaving 16 bases between them. The CDR3 has 13 residues. CDR3 sequence reads: CARTYDSDTEAFF. The CDR3, as DNA: TGTGCCCGGACCTACGACTCTGACACTGAAGCTTTCTTT.

The chain joins TRBV29-1 to TRBJ1-2; TRBD1 is a possible D gene (6 bases). The CDR3 is 13 residues long. Trimming took off 7 bases at V and 2 bases at J, with 14 bases between the two ends. The V gene's germline CDR1 is SQVTM and CDR2 ANQGSEA. CDR3 coding DNA: TGCAGCGCCCGACCGACAGGAAACTATGGCTACACCTTC. Translation gives CSARPTGNYGYTF.

CDR3 bases: TGCGCCAGCAGCAAGTCCGGGACAGGGAAAGAGACCCAGTACTTC. Translated: CASSKSGTGKETQYF. The rearrangement joins TRBV5-1 to TRBJ2-5; 9 nucleotides align to TRBD1. Germline lookup yields CDR1 SGHRS and CDR2 YFSETQ. CDR3 length: 15 amino acids. Trimming took 4 bases from V and 3 from J; bases not matched to a gene: 7.

CDR3 in amino acids: CASNTLAGGKNEQFF. Here the CDR3 DNA reads TGTGCCAGTAACACACTAGCGGGAGGTAAAAATGAGCAGTTCTTC. J is TRBJ2-1 and V is TRBV19; 12 nucleotides match TRBD2. Losses at the gene ends were 7 bases for V and 7 bases for J; bases not matched to a gene: 8. This CDR3 is 15 amino acids long. Germline CDR1 LNHDA, CDR2 SQIVND (reference sequence).

As for this clone: Germline and junction disagree at one end, which may indicate a read error. This CDR3 is CASSSGLKDRGHF. The CDR3 DNA reads TGTGCCAGCAGTTCGGGCCTAAAAGACAGGGGGCACTTC. The genes are TRBV28 and TRBJ2-7; 10 bases map to TRBD1. CDR1 is MDHEN and CDR2 is SYDVKM in the germline V gene. The CDR3 extends over 13 amino acids. Looking up the rest from reference TRBV28 and TRBJ2-7 gives the full variable domain: DVKVTQSSRYLVKRTGEKVFLECVQDMDHENMFWYRQDPGLGLRLIYFSYDVKMKEKGDIPEGYSVSREKKERFSLILESASTNQTSMYLCASSSGLKDRGHFGPGTRLTVT.

This clone appeared a single time. This rearrangement joins TRBV27 to TRBJ1-4; possible D gene TRBD1, 6 bases. This CDR3 is 18 amino acids long. Per germline, CDR1 MNHEY and CDR2 SMNVEV (reference sequence). Trimming left V 9 bases short and J 1 base short, with 24 bases between. The chain's CDR3 is CARRLVQGNLLTNEKLFF. DNA for the CDR3: TGTGCCAGGAGGCTGGTACAGGGTAATCTCTTAACTAATGAAAAACTGTTTTTT.

V usage is TRBV2 and J usage is TRBJ1-4; D gene ambiguous. V was trimmed by 6 bases and J by 0 bases, leaving 11 bases between them. This CDR3 is 15 amino acids long. In germline, CDR1 is SNHLY, CDR2 FYNNEI. CDR3 in DNA: TGTGCCAGCAGCGAGGACTCCTCAACTAATGAAAAACTGTTTTTT. This encodes CASSEDSSTNEKLFF.